One and the same sample provided the 20 T cell receptor beta chains below, sequenced in a study of post-analysis software for immune sequencing data. Notes on the study in general: There were roughly five TRBV segments more frequent in patients than controls, and TRBV5-6, TRBV5-1 and TRBV20-1 were among them.

For these receptors, no antigen is known. Each TCR beta cDNA library carried unique molecular identifiers. One entry per CDR3 protein results from TCRdb running MiXCR on the PCR reads. The top ten hold 9% to 13% of the sample, which has hundreds of thousands of distinct CDR3 sequences, roughly 45% seen once. Sequencing was performed on blood. The origin of the receptors is a girl aged 10-17 years with multiple sclerosis.

In this sample, this clonotype turned up a few times. This chain uses TRBV6-5 with TRBJ1-1; D remains unclear. Trimming took 9 bases from V and 1 from J, leaving 9 bases between them. CDR1 MNHEY and CDR2 SVGAGI come from the germline V gene. CDR3 size: 12 residues. The DNA for the CDR3 is TGTGCCAGTCAGGAGCAGAACACTGAAGCTTTCTTT. It is translated as CASQEQNTEAFF.

This chain connects TRBV7-2 to TRBJ2-5; 9 bases fit TRBD1. V shed 3 bases, J shed 3 bases, and the junction held 2 bases outside the gene matches. The length of the CDR3 is 14 residues. Germline values: CDR1 SGHTA, CDR2 FQGNSA. CDR3 bases: TGTGCCAGCAGCTTTAGGACAGGGGAAGAGACCCAGTACTTC. This sequence encodes CASSFRTGEETQYF.

There are a few counts of this clonotype. The genes are TRBV29-1 and TRBJ2-7, with no clear D. CDR1 SQVTM and CDR2 ANQGSEA come from the germline V gene. The CDR3 extends over 11 amino acids. V lost 6 bases and J lost 7, with 13 bases in between. CDR3 sequence: CSVDSSREQYF. The CDR3, as DNA: TGCAGCGTAGACTCCAGTCGGGAGCAGTACTTC.

This clonotype showed up just a few times. The rearrangement uses TRBV10-3 and TRBJ2-7, with TRBD1 as a possible D gene (5 bases). The length of the CDR3 is 13 residues. V was shortened by 8 bases and J by 0 bases, with 11 bases between the two germline ends. Germline V CDR1 and CDR2: ENHRY, SYGVKD. In DNA form, the CDR3 reads TGTGCCATCGGGGCAATTAGCTCCTACGAGCAGTACTTC. Translating gives CAIGAISSYEQYF.

This chain connects TRBV27 to TRBJ2-7, with D possibly TRBD1 on 6 matching bases. Looked up from germline, CDR1 is MNHEY and CDR2 is SMNVEV (reference sequence). V dropped 3 bases and J dropped 4 bases, with 16 bases sitting between them. The CDR3 spans 15 residues. The CDR3 spells CASSLTGHTEYEQYF. The DNA for the CDR3 is TGTGCCAGCAGTTTGACGGGACATACGGAATACGAGCAGTACTTC.

This clonotype was counted between two and nine times. J is TRBJ2-7 and V is TRBV27; the match to TRBD2 covers 11 bases. Germline values: CDR1 MNHEY, CDR2 SMNVEV (reference sequence). The V and J ends lost 9 bases and 3 bases, in that order; junction bases with no gene match: 13. The CDR3 has 16 residues. This chain's CDR3 is CASTKAGTSGYYEQYF. The DNA of the CDR3 is TGTGCCAGTACCAAGGCGGGGACTAGCGGTTACTACGAGCAGTACTTC.

This clonotype came up once. V gene TRBV28 combines with J gene TRBJ2-5; D not certain. Trimming took off 5 bases at V and 3 bases at J, with 19 bases between the two ends. The CDR3 runs 16 residues. Germline V gene lookup returns CDR1 MDHEN and CDR2 SYDVKM. The CDR3 is CASSTHTLGREETQYF. CDR3 nucleotides: TGTGCCAGCAGTACCCACACCCTGGGAAGGGAAGAGACCCAGTACTTC.

The chain employs TRBV12-3 or TRBV12-4 and TRBJ2-7; 13 bases agree with TRBD2. The V gene end was trimmed by 6 bases and the J gene end by 2 bases; junction bases not matched to a gene: 7. The CDR3 is 16 amino acids. CDR3 nucleotides: TGTGCCAGCAGGGGACTAGCGGGGACCTCCGCCTACGAGCAGTACTTC. Amino acids: CASRGLAGTSAYEQYF.

The V gene is TRBV20-1, the J gene TRBJ2-5, with TRBD2 identical over 11 bases. The J call may be in error: the DNA end matches TRBJ2-7 better. The germline CDR1 and CDR2 sequences are DFQATT and SNEGSKA (reference sequence). The CDR3 loop spans 16 amino acids. CDR3 nucleotides: TGCAGTGCTAGAGTCCCTGATAGCGGGAGGGCCTACGAGCAGTACTTC. Its translation is CSARVPDSGRAYEQYF.

This clonotype has just a few counts. The V call is TRBV6-5, the J call TRBJ1-2; D remains unclear. The CDR3 sequence is 14 residues long. Trimming removed 5 bases at V and 4 bases at J, with 14 bases between. Germline V gene sequence: CDR1 MNHEY, CDR2 SVGAGI. CDR3 sequence: CASSITTTGYGYTF. The CDR3 DNA sequence: TGTGCCAGCAGTATAACAACGACGGGCTATGGCTACACCTTC.

For the CDR3, the DNA is TGCAGTGCTAGAGATCCAAACCACGGAGGTGAAAAACTGTTTTTT. Its translation is CSARDPNHGGEKLFF. V and J are TRBV20-1 and TRBJ1-4; D is unclear. V was clipped by 0 bases and J by 7 bases, with 15 bases between them. Germline-derived CDR1 and CDR2 are DFQATT and SNEGSKA (reference sequence). The CDR3 is 15 amino acids.

V usage is TRBV3-1 and J usage is TRBJ2-7; either TRBD1 or TRBD2 may supply D (5 bases each). Per the germline V gene, CDR1 is LGHDT and CDR2 is YNNKEL (reference sequence). Trimming pared 4 bases from V and 3 bases from J, leaving 13 bases between. The CDR3 runs to 14 residues. As DNA, the CDR3 is TGTGCCAGCAGCCCTCCGGGACGACTCTACGAGCAGTACTTC. It translates to CASSPPGRLYEQYF.

V and J are TRBV12-3 or TRBV12-4 and TRBJ1-2; D not resolved. V was shortened by 1 base and J by 4 bases, with 4 bases between the two germline ends. This CDR3 has 12 amino acids. DNA for the CDR3: TGTGCCAGCAGTTTAGACACCTATGGCTACACCTTC. The encoded protein is CASSLDTYGYTF.

This clonotype came up a few times. This chain links TRBV7-9 with TRBJ2-2; D is ambiguous. CDR1 SEHNR and CDR2 FQNEAQ come from the germline V gene (reference sequence). The V end lost 2 bases, the J end lost 5 bases, and 9 bases lay between the germline ends. This CDR3 spans 14 amino acids. The CDR3 region is CASSLYGETGELFF. The DNA of the CDR3 is TGTGCCAGCAGCTTATATGGGGAAACCGGGGAGCTGTTTTTT.

This clonotype was found a few times. The gene calls are TRBV20-1 and TRBJ2-5; weak D call: TRBD1 (6 bases). The germline V gene encodes CDR1 DFQATT and CDR2 SNEGSKA (reference sequence). V shed 4 bases and J shed 0 bases, with 12 bases lying between them. The CDR3 runs 14 residues. CDR3 sequence: CSAMYRVNQETQYF. CDR3 nucleotides: TGCAGTGCTATGTACAGGGTGAACCAAGAGACCCAGTACTTC.

This clonotype has a handful of counts. The chain is built from TRBV20-1 and TRBJ1-2; maybe TRBD1 (6 bases). Germline loops: CDR1 DFQATT, CDR2 SNEGSKA (reference sequence). With 0 bases removed from V and 6 bases from J, the gap between germline ends came to 17 bases. CDR3 length: 15 residues. The CDR3 region has the DNA TGCAGTGCTAGAGATTTTCGGACAGAAGATAATGGCTACACCTTC. This gives the protein CSARDFRTEDNGYTF.

The chain links TRBV20-1 to TRBJ1-5, with D hard to call. There are 12 residues in the CDR3. V lost 3 bases, J lost 5 bases, and 8 bases lay in between. The germline V gene has CDR1 DFQATT and CDR2 SNEGSKA (reference sequence). The CDR3 is CSARGIYQPQHF. CDR3 in DNA: TGCAGTGCTAGGGGAATTTATCAGCCCCAGCATTTT.

This clonotype was observed a handful of times. The gene calls are TRBV4-1 and TRBJ2-1, with no clear D. CDR3 size: 13 residues. V lost 4 bases, J lost 4 bases, and 8 bases lay in between. Germline assignment: CDR1 MGHRA and CDR2 YSYEKL. In DNA form, the CDR3 reads TGCGCCAGCAGCCCGACACTTTACAATGAGCAGTTCTTC. As protein: CASSPTLYNEQFF.

The V call is TRBV20-1, the J call TRBJ1-2; D is unclear. This CDR3 contains 12 residues. The germline V gene encodes CDR1 DFQATT and CDR2 SNEGSKA (reference sequence). V was trimmed by 1 base and J by 3 bases, leaving 6 bases between them. The CDR3 is CSARAGDYGYTF. The CDR3 nucleotides are TGCAGTGCTAGAGCGGGAGACTATGGCTACACCTTC.

V gene TRBV12-3 or TRBV12-4 combines with J gene TRBJ2-7, with 10 bases fitting TRBD2. This CDR3 region has 13 residues. Trimming took 8 bases from V and 0 from J; bases not matched to a gene: 1. The CDR3, as DNA: TGTGCCAGCCAGCGGGAGGGCTCCTACGAGCAGTACTTC. It translates to CASQREGSYEQYF.